Sequencing of this T cell receptor beta chain was carried out in a study of blood T cells in healthy people across ages. There are a few counts of this clonotype. The CDR3 is 15 amino acids. V dropped 5 bases and J dropped 0; count of bases not matched to a gene: 7. Germline V gene lookup returns CDR1 SGHVS and CDR2 FQNEAQ. A second 7 to 11 cycle PCR used barcoded and J-beta primers. Using its own MiXCR run on the 5' RACE reads, TCRdb lists one record per CDR3 protein. Of hundreds of thousands of distinct CDR3 sequences listed, under 25% are singletons. The origin of this receptor is a man between 65 and 85 years old in good health. The chain links TRBV7-8 to TRBJ2-7; 7 bases align to TRBD1. The sequencing sample was made of blood. DNA for the CDR3: TGTGCCAGCAGCAAGGCCGGGACAGCCTCCTACGAGCAGTACTTC. Its translation: CASSKAGTASYEQYF. Complete variable domain (other parts from reference TRBV7-8 and TRBJ2-7): GAGVSQSPRYKVAKRGQDVALRCDPISGHVSLFWYQQALGQGPEFLTYFQNEAQLDKSGLPSDRFFAERPEGSVSTLKIQRTQQEDSAVYLCASSKAGTASYEQYFGPGTRLTVT.